The 30 T cell receptor beta chains reported below all come from one sample, sequenced in a study of cytomegalovirus exposure and HLA in healthy donors. Primers included in the PCR were 60 Vbeta and 13 Jbeta primers. This table comes from immunoSEQ multiplex PCR, and its TCRdb copy is limited to in-frame clones, with some not included. The sample holds 100,000 to 150,000 clones, around 73% seen once. The sample taken for sequencing was PBMCs. The receptor set was obtained from a female donor in good health and CMV-seronegative.

This chain links TRBV4-1 with TRBJ2-2; D is ambiguous. V dropped 2 bases and J dropped 3 bases, with 7 bases sitting between them. Looked up from germline, CDR1 is MGHRA and CDR2 is YSYEKL. The CDR3 is 14 residues long. CDR3 protein: CASSQNSYTGELFF. CDR3 DNA: TGCGCCAGCAGCCAAAACTCGTACACCGGGGAGCTGTTTTTT.

The CDR3 reads CASISTGYETQYF. For the CDR3, the DNA is TGTGCCAGCATCTCAACGGGGTACGAGACCCAGTACTTC. The V and J genes are TRBV7-6 and TRBJ2-5; D might be TRBD2 (5 bases). Trimming took 7 bases from V and 5 from J, leaving 14 bases between them. Germline CDR1 and CDR2: SGHVS and FNYEAQ. The CDR3 is 13 residues long.

This chain links TRBV7-2 with TRBJ1-1, with D perhaps matching TRBD1 (5 bases). This CDR3 region has 12 residues. Per germline, CDR1 SGHTA and CDR2 FQGNSA. Trimming removed 5 bases from V and 5 bases from J, with 9 bases in between. The CDR3 nucleotides read TGTGCCAGCAGCAAGGGGTATACTGAAGCTTTCTTT. Amino acids: CASSKGYTEAFF.

The chain has TRBV9 and TRBJ2-3; TRBD1 matches 8 bases. The CDR3 totals 16 residues. V shed 2 bases, J shed 1 base, and the junction held 6 bases outside the gene matches. CDR1 is SGDLS and CDR2 is YYNGEE in the germline V gene. This CDR3 is CASSVGSGQGTDTQYF. CDR3 DNA sequence: TGTGCCAGCAGCGTTGGCTCGGGACAGGGCACAGATACGCAGTATTTT.

The genes are TRBV18 and TRBJ1-4, with TRBD1 matching 7 bases. CDR3 length: 14 amino acids. With 6 bases clipped from V and 4 bases from J, the junction kept 5 bases outside the gene matches. Germline values: CDR1 KGHSH, CDR2 LQKENI. This CDR3 is CASSRDRFNEKLFF. As DNA, the CDR3 is TGTGCCAGCTCGAGGGACAGATTTAATGAAAAACTGTTTTTT.

V and J are TRBV28 and TRBJ2-2; 8 positions match TRBD1. The CDR3 has 16 amino acids. CDR1 and CDR2 from the germline V gene are MDHEN and SYDVKM. Unmatched junction bases numbered 7, after V lost 0 bases and J lost 7 bases. CDR3 DNA sequence: TGTGCCAGCAGTTTATGGGCAGGGGGCGATGGCGGGGAGCTGTTTTTT. Amino acid sequence: CASSLWAGGDGGELFF.

This clone was found once. The chain recombines TRBV7-2 with TRBJ2-2; D might be TRBD2 (6 bases). V lost 3 bases and J 3 bases, leaving 17 bases between the germline ends. This CDR3 comprises 17 residues. Germline V gives CDR1 SGHTA, CDR2 FQGNSA. CDR3 sequence (DNA): TGTGCCAGCAGCTTTTCCAACGGGAGAGCTGACACCGGGGAGCTGTTTTTT. Translating gives CASSFSNGRADTGELFF.

J is TRBJ2-2 and V is TRBV7-8; 8 positions agree with TRBD2. Germline CDR1 and CDR2: SGHVS and FQNEAQ. Germline trimming cut 7 bases from V and 1 base from J; bases unmatched to any gene: 8. The CDR3 runs to 16 residues. This CDR3 is CASTISGRGNTGELFF. CDR3 in DNA: TGTGCCAGCACCATCAGCGGGAGAGGGAACACCGGGGAGCTGTTTTTT.

The J gene is TRBJ1-1, the V gene TRBV7-7; weak D call: TRBD1 (6 bases). Per germline, CDR1 SSHAT and CDR2 FNYEAQ (reference sequence). The CDR3 covers 14 residues. The V gene lost 3 bases and the J gene lost 7 bases, with 15 bases spanning the gap. The CDR3 region is CASSLGTPAFEAFF. CDR3 bases: TGTGCCAGCAGCTTGGGGACACCGGCCTTTGAAGCTTTCTTT.

This chain joins TRBV7-8 and TRBJ2-5; no clear D gene. V lost 0 bases to trimming and J lost 1 base, with 6 bases between them. The CDR3 has 14 residues. CDR1 and CDR2 (germline): SGHVS, FQNEAQ. The CDR3 coding sequence is TGTGCCAGCAGCTTAGCGACAATCCAAGAGACCCAGTACTTC. Its protein product is CASSLATIQETQYF.

This chain links TRBV4-2 with TRBJ2-5; 10 bases fit TRBD2. Per germline, CDR1 LGHNA and CDR2 YNFKEQ. With 0 bases clipped from V and 1 base from J, the junction kept 14 bases outside the gene matches. The CDR3 is 20 amino acids. CDR3 sequence (DNA): TGTGCCAGCAGCCAAGATAGTTGGGGGACTAGCGTCAAACTCCAAGAGACCCAGTACTTC. Its translation: CASSQDSWGTSVKLQETQYF.

The V and J genes are TRBV7-3 and TRBJ1-1; D gene uncertain. Germline V gives CDR1 SGHTA, CDR2 FQGTGA. The V and J ends lost 5 bases and 0 bases respectively, with 7 bases between them. The CDR3 spans 13 residues. The CDR3, as DNA: TGTGCCAGCAGCCAAAATCTGAACACTGAAGCTTTCTTT. Protein sequence: CASSQNLNTEAFF.

This rearrangement joins TRBV28 to TRBJ1-2; D may be TRBD1 (5 bases). CDR1 is MDHEN and CDR2 is SYDVKM in the germline V gene. The CDR3 is 15 amino acids. Trimming took off 5 bases at V and 6 bases at J, with 19 bases between the two ends. The CDR3 DNA sequence: TGTGCCAGCAGTCCCCCGGATAGGGGCTCACATGGCTACACCTTC. Protein sequence: CASSPPDRGSHGYTF.

This sequence joins TRBV5-4 and TRBJ2-2; D gene unclear. From germline, CDR1 is SGHNT and CDR2 YYREEE (reference sequence). The CDR3 spans 14 residues. Trimming took 3 bases from V and 0 from J, leaving 6 bases between them. The CDR3, as DNA: TGTGCCAGCAGCTCAACAACGAACACCGGGGAGCTGTTTTTT. Amino acid sequence: CASSSTTNTGELFF.

This sequence joins TRBV4-2 and TRBJ2-1; 10 positions match TRBD2. CDR3 length: 16 amino acids. CDR1 and CDR2 from the germline V gene are LGHNA and YNFKEQ. Trimming at V came to 1 base and at J to 5 bases, leaving 5 bases not matched to a gene. Here the CDR3 reads CASSQGGLAPNNEQFF. CDR3 bases: TGTGCCAGCAGCCAAGGGGGACTAGCGCCTAACAATGAGCAGTTCTTC.

The CDR3 spells CASSQTGLAGTDTQYF. The DNA for the CDR3 is TGTGCCAGCAGCCAAACGGGACTAGCGGGAACAGATACGCAGTATTTT. This rearrangement joins TRBV4-2 to TRBJ2-3; 13 nucleotides agree with TRBD2. V lost 2 bases and J lost 3; bases outside the gene matches: 2. Per germline, CDR1 LGHNA and CDR2 YNFKEQ. The CDR3 is made up of 16 amino acids.

V is TRBV9 and J is TRBJ2-5, with a tentative D call TRBD2 (6 bases). Germline CDR1 SGDLS, CDR2 YYNGEE. Trimming shortened V by 4 bases and J by 0 bases, and 16 bases separated the two germline ends. The CDR3 has 16 amino acids. CDR3 residues: CASSLQSRDYQETQYF. The DNA of the CDR3 is TGTGCCAGCAGCCTACAGAGTCGGGACTACCAAGAGACCCAGTACTTC.

V is TRBV2 and J is TRBJ2-7; 14 bases agree with TRBD2. The CDR3 consists of 17 residues. V shed 3 bases, J shed 4 bases, and the junction held 8 bases outside the gene matches. CDR1 is SNHLY and CDR2 is FYNNEI in the germline V gene. The CDR3 bases are TGTGCCAGCAGTGACACGGGGACTAGCGGGAGTTATTACGAGCAGTACTTC. The encoded protein is CASSDTGTSGSYYEQYF. Full variable domain (outside the CDR3, taken from reference TRBV2 and TRBJ2-7): EPEVTQTPSHQVTQMGQEVILRCVPISNHLYFYWYRQILGQKVEFLVSFYNNEISEKSEIFDDQFSVERPDGSNFTLKIRSTKLEDSAMYFCASSDTGTSGSYYEQYFGPGTRLTVT.

J is TRBJ2-7 and V is TRBV27, with TRBD2 matching 7 bases. CDR1 is MNHEY and CDR2 is SMNVEV in the germline V gene (reference sequence). The CDR3 runs to 15 residues. The ends lost 6 bases at V and 2 bases at J; junction bases unmatched: 10. The CDR3 sequence is CASRRVGGGPYEQYF. The DNA for the CDR3 is TGTGCCAGCAGAAGGGTGGGCGGGGGACCCTACGAGCAGTACTTC.

This sequence joins TRBV5-1 and TRBJ1-5, with TRBD1 matching over 8 bases. The CDR3 covers 14 residues. Germline V lookup: CDR1 SGHRS, CDR2 YFSETQ. The junction had 5 bases not matched to a gene; V was cut back by 2 bases and J by 7 bases. DNA for the CDR3: TGCGCCAGCAGCTTAGGACAGGGAGAACAGCCCCAGCATTTT. Its protein is CASSLGQGEQPQHF.

This clone showed up just once. The genes are TRBV28 and TRBJ1-1; D is perhaps TRBD1 (5 bases). The V and J ends lost 6 bases and 2 bases respectively, with 16 bases between them. The germline gives CDR1 MDHEN, CDR2 SYDVKM. This CDR3 region has 15 residues. The CDR3 sequence is CASSPPGVRNTEAFF. CDR3 nucleotide sequence: TGTGCCAGCAGCCCCCCGGGGGTGAGAAACACTGAAGCTTTCTTT.

J is TRBJ2-5 and V is TRBV27; D call uncertain. The V gene's germline CDR1 is MNHEY and CDR2 SMNVEV (reference sequence). The V gene lost 5 bases and the J gene lost 4 bases, with 11 bases spanning the gap. CDR3 length: 13 residues. CDR3 sequence: CASSTPGRETQYF. Written as DNA, the CDR3 is TGTGCCAGCAGTACCCCGGGTAGAGAGACCCAGTACTTC.

This chain joins TRBV5-1 and TRBJ2-5; a weak D match, TRBD2 (6 bases). Trimming left V 0 bases short and J 5 bases short, with 11 bases between. Germline loops: CDR1 SGHRS, CDR2 YFSETQ. The CDR3 spans 14 residues. CDR3 bases: TGCGCCAGCAGCTTGGGCGGGGTACGGGAGACCCAGTACTTC. Amino acid sequence: CASSLGGVRETQYF.

The V and J genes are TRBV5-1 and TRBJ2-3, with 14 bases lining up with TRBD2. Looked up from germline, CDR1 is SGHRS and CDR2 is YFSETQ. With 7 bases clipped from V and 4 bases from J, the junction kept 5 bases outside the gene matches. This CDR3 comprises 15 residues. The DNA of the CDR3 is TGCGCCAGCTGGGGACTAGCGGGAGCCCCAGATACGCAGTATTTT. Translated: CASWGLAGAPDTQYF. The full variable domain, its missing parts supplied by reference TRBV5-1 and TRBJ2-3, is KAGVTQTPRYLIKTRGQQVTLSCSPISGHRSVSWYQQTPGQGLQFLFEYFSETQRNKGNFPGRFSGRQFSNSRSEMNVSTLELGDSALYLCASWGLAGAPDTQYFGPGTRLTVL.

This rearrangement joins TRBV28 to TRBJ1-5; D unclear. The germline gives CDR1 MDHEN, CDR2 SYDVKM. CDR3 size: 15 residues. Trimming took off 3 bases at V and 0 bases at J, with 9 bases between the two ends. In DNA, the CDR3 is TGTGCCAGCAGTTTCGGGTTCCATAGCAATCAGCCCCAGCATTTT. Its protein product is CASSFGFHSNQPQHF.

This clone has more than one count but fewer than ten. The rearrangement joins TRBV23-1 to TRBJ1-1; D is undetermined. TRBV23-1 is an ORF, and what it does is uncertain. The CDR3 loop spans 14 amino acids. Trimming stripped 7 bases from V and 6 bases from J, with 18 bases between. CDR3 amino acids: CASMRLALVAEAFF. The CDR3 bases are TGCGCCAGCATGAGGCTGGCGTTGGTAGCTGAAGCTTTCTTT.

The chain links TRBV28 to TRBJ2-3; 7 bases fit TRBD2. Germline CDR1 is MDHEN and CDR2 is SYDVKM. With V trimmed by 5 bases and J by 6 bases, 17 bases remained unmatched. The CDR3 covers 17 residues. CDR3 nucleotides: TGTGCCAGCAGTCCGTTAAAGAGGTGGGAGGGTGTCGATACGCAGTATTTT. Its translation: CASSPLKRWEGVDTQYF.

The chain joins TRBV19 to TRBJ1-5; tentatively, D is TRBD1 (5 bases). CDR1 is LNHDA, CDR2 SQIVND, per germline (reference sequence). The CDR3 length is 13 residues. Trimming removed 7 bases from V and 3 bases from J, with 10 bases in between. Here the CDR3 DNA reads TGTGCCAGTATCGACAGCCCCAATCAGCCCCAGCATTTT. This encodes CASIDSPNQPQHF.

This clone was picked up one time. The chain couples TRBV9 to TRBJ2-3; 11 bases align to TRBD2. Trimming at V came to 3 bases and at J to 2 bases, leaving 11 bases not matched to a gene. CDR1 and CDR2 (germline): SGDLS, YYNGEE. CDR3 length: 18 residues. CDR3 sequence (DNA): TGTGCCAGCAGCGCACTAGCGGGAGATATATCTCCCACAGATACGCAGTATTTT. This codes for CASSALAGDISPTDTQYF.

The rearrangement links TRBV7-9 to TRBJ1-1; a possible D gene is TRBD1 (6 bases). The length of the CDR3 is 11 residues. Germline V gives CDR1 SEHNR, CDR2 FQNEAQ (reference sequence). The V and J ends lost 3 bases and 8 bases respectively, with 7 bases between them. The CDR3 region has the DNA TGTGCCAGCAGCTTGCAGGGGGAAGCTTTCTTT. This codes for CASSLQGEAFF.